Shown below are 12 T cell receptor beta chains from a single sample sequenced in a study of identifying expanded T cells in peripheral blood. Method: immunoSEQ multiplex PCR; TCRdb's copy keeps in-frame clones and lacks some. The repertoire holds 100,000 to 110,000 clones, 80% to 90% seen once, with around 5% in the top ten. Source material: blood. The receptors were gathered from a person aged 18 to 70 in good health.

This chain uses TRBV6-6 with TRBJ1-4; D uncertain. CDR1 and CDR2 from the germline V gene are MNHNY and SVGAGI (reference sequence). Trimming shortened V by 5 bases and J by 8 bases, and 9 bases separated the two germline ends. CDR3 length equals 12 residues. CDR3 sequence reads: CASSPLDEKLFF. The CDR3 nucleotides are TGTGCCAGCAGTCCGTTGGACGAAAAACTGTTTTTT.

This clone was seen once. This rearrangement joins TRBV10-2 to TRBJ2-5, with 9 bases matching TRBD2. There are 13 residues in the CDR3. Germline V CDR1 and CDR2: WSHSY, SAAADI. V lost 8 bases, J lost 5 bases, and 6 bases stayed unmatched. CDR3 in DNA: TGCGCCAGCTCGGGACTAGCTAGGGAGACCCAGTACTTC. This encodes CASSGLARETQYF.

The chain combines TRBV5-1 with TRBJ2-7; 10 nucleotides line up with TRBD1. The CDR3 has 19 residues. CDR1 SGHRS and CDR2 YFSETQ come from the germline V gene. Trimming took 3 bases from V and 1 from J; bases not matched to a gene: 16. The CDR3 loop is CASSSGTGEIGVGSYEQYF. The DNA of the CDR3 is TGCGCCAGCAGCTCGGGGACAGGGGAGATTGGGGTCGGGTCCTACGAGCAGTACTTC.

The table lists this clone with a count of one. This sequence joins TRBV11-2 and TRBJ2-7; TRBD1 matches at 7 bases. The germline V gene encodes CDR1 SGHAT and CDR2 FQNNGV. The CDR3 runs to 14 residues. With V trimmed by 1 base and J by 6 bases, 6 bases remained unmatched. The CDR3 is CASSLAPGGSEQYF. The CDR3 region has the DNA TGTGCCAGCAGCTTAGCTCCAGGGGGTAGCGAGCAGTACTTC.

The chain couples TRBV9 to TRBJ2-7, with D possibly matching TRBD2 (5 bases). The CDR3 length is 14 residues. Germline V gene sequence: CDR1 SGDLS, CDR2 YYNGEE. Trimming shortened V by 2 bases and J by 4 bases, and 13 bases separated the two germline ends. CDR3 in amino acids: CASSVSADIYEQYF. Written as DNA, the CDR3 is TGTGCCAGCAGCGTCTCAGCGGATATATACGAGCAGTACTTC.

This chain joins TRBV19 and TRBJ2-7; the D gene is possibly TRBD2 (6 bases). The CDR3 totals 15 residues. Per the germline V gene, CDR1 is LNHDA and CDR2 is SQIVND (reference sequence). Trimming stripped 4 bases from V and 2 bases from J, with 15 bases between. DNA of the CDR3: TGTGCCAGTAGTAGTACTGGGGGGAACCCCTACGAGCAGTACTTC. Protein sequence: CASSSTGGNPYEQYF.

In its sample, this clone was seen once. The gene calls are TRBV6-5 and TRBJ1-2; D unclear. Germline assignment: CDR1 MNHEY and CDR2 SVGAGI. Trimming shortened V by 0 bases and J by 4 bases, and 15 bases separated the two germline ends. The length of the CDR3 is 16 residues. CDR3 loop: CASSYSKTGRGYGYTF. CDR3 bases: TGTGCCAGCAGTTACTCGAAGACCGGCCGTGGCTATGGCTACACCTTC.

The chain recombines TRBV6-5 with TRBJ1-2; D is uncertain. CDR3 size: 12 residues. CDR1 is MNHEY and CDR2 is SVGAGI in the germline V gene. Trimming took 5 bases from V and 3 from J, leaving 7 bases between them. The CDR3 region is CASSDPYYGYTF. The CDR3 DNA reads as TGTGCCAGCAGTGACCCCTACTATGGCTACACCTTC.

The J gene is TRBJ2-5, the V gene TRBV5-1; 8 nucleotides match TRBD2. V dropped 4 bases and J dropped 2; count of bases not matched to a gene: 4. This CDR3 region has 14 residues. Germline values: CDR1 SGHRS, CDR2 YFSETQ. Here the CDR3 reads CASSPGGVQETQYF. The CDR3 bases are TGCGCCAGCAGCCCCGGGGGGGTACAAGAGACCCAGTACTTC.

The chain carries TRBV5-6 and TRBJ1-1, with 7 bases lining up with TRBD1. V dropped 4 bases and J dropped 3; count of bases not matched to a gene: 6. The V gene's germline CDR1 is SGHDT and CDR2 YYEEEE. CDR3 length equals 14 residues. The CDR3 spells CASSPTGSDTEAFF. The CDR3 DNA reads TGTGCCAGCAGCCCGACAGGGTCTGACACTGAAGCTTTCTTT.

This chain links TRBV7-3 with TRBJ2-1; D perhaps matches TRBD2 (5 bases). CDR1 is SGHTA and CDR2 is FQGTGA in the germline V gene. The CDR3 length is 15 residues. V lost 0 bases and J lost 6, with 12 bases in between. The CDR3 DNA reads TGTGCCAGCAGCTTAACGGGCGGGTGGATCAATGAGCAGTTCTTC. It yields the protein CASSLTGGWINEQFF. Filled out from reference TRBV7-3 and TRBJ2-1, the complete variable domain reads GAGVSQTPSNKVTEKGKYVELRCDPISGHTALYWYRQSLGQGPEFLIYFQGTGAADDSGLPNDRFFAVRPEGSVSTLKIQRTERGDSAVYLCASSLTGGWINEQFFGPGTRLTVL.

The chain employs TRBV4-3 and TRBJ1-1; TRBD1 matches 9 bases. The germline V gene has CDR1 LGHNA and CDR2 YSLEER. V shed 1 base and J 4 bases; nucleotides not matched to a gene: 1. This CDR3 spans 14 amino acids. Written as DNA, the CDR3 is TGCGCCAGCAGCCAAGGACAGGGGGGCACTGAAGCTTTCTTT. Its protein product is CASSQGQGGTEAFF.